This TCR beta chain was identified in a study of CD8+CD57+ T cells in acquired aplastic anemia. Overall study context: On average, sorted CD4+ and CD8+ cells gave 3.2 ug of DNA.

A remark on this clonotype: Its specificity is unknown.

Investigators profiled TCR beta VDJ and CDR3 from genomic DNA template. TCRdb redid the calling of the reads with MiXCR, one entry per CDR3 protein. The data hold hundreds of thousands of distinct CDR3 sequences, with about 70% observed a single time. Study-level points and caveats: Patients and controls shared under 35 CD8+ CDR3 sequences, which appeared highly expressed in patients and within their immunodominant clones.

The CDR3 is 15 residues long. Germline CDR1 SGDLS, CDR2 YYNGEE. V gave up 3 bases and J gave up 6 bases; unmatched junction bases: 9. Sample: sorted CD4+, CD8+, or CD8+CD57+ T cells (not recorded which) from PBMCs. This receptor was taken from a human donor in good health, serving as a control. This chain joins TRBV9 and TRBJ2-1; 7 bases are shared with TRBD2. The CDR3 nucleotides read TGTGCCAGCAGCGGAGTAGTGGGCGGGGGCAATGAGCAGTTCTTC. Amino acid sequence: CASSGVVGGGNEQFF.